The clone carrying this TCR beta chain appeared a few times. The antigen remains unidentified. MiXCR, applied by TCRdb to the 5' RACE reads, yields one record per CDR3 protein. Here the sample spans some 240,000 distinct CDR3 sequences, roughly 5.2% being singletons. The data derive from a study of T cells after yellow fever vaccination. As for the study in general: SMART-Seq v4 Ultra Low Input prepared libraries from low-cell fractions. Study-level results: CD4 and CD8 compartments shared a small share of clonotypes. Post-booster repertoires contained most primary-vaccination clones again (roughly 97% CD4, approximately 88% CD8).

CDR3 length: 15 residues. The V and J ends lost 7 bases and 2 bases respectively, with 15 bases between them. J is TRBJ1-3 and V is TRBV12-3 or TRBV12-4, with D maybe TRBD1 (5 bases). The material sequenced was CD4+ T cells sorted from PBMCs, taken on the day of the yellow fever booster vaccination. The sequence was collected from a man between 18 and 29 years old who received the YFV17D yellow fever vaccine. CDR3 DNA: TGTGCCAGCACCATATTTGGGGGACCTGGAAACACCATATATTTT. It translates to CASTIFGGPGNTIYF.